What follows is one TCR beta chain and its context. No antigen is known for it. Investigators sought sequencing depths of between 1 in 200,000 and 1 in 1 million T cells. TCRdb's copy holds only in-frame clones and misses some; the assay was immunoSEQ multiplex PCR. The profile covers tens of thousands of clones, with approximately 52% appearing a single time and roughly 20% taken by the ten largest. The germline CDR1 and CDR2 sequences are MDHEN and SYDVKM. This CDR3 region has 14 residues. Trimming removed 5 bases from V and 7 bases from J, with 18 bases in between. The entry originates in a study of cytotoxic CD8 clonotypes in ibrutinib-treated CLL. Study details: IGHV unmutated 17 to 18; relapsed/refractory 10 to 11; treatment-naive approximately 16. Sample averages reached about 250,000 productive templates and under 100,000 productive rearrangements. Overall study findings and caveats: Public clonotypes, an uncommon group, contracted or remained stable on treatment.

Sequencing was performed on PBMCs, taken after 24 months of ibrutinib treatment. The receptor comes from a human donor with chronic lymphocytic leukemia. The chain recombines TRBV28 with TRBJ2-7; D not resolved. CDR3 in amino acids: CASSAHRGFREQYF. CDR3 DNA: TGTGCCAGCAGTGCCCACCGTGGGTTTCGAGAGCAGTACTTC.